This T cell receptor beta chain was recorded in a study of T cells in Graves' hyperthyroidism and ophthalmopathy. From RNA transcripts, TCR beta CDR3 regions were amplified. With the HTBI primer set, the TCR CDR3 went through a first round of RT-PCR. A single record per CDR3 protein comes from TCRdb applying MiXCR to the multiplex PCR reads. The top ten clones hold approximately 7% of a sample with roughly 570,000 distinct CDR3 sequences, around a sixth of them seen once. This clonotype was seen repeatedly, ten times or more. From germline, CDR1 is SNHLY and CDR2 FYNNEI. V lost 8 bases, J lost 3 bases, and 7 bases stayed unmatched. The CDR3 is 13 amino acids.

The source material was blood. V usage is TRBV2 and J usage is TRBJ2-7, with TRBD1 identical over 7 bases. The receptor was isolated from a woman between 25 and 40 years old with Graves' hyperthyroidism. CDR3 residues: CASERGLFYEQYF. In DNA form, the CDR3 reads TGTGCCAGCGAAAGGGGGCTTTTCTACGAGCAGTACTTC.